This T cell receptor (beta chain) was sequenced during a study of Graves' ophthalmopathy and Graves' hyperthyroidism. Study-wide background: At initial diagnosis, peripheral blood was obtained, and this preceded any treatment.

This clonotype was found many times. Its antigen is unknown. Study-wide findings and caveats: Detected in blood as well were most expanded thyroid clonotypes with frequency above 0.001. As the model predicted ophthalmopathy progression, it achieved a sensitivity of 70% to 71% and a specificity of about 78%.

Germline CDR1 and CDR2: LNHDA and SQIVND (reference sequence). This CDR3 has 15 amino acids. Trimming took 4 bases from V and 5 from J, leaving 12 bases between them. RNA transcripts provided the template for amplifying TCR beta CDR3 regions. First-round RT-PCR with HTBI primers preceded a second-round multiplex PCR. TCRdb called the multiplex PCR reads again in MiXCR, with one record for every CDR3 protein. The repertoire includes around 600,000 distinct CDR3 sequences, about two fifths of them detected once, and more than 3% sits in the top ten. Patients were left out if they had other autoimmune diseases, uncontrolled infections, pregnancy or lactation.

This chain joins TRBV19 and TRBJ1-6; possibly TRBD1 for D (5 bases). The sequence came from an adult man with Graves' ophthalmopathy. Sequencing was done on a sample of peripheral blood. This chain's CDR3 is CASSSRQPDNSPLHF. The CDR3 DNA is TGTGCCAGTAGTAGCCGACAGCCAGATAATTCACCCCTCCACTTT.